This T cell receptor beta chain was recovered during a study of shared clonotypes between healthy human individuals (dated by TCRdb to 2018 to 2020). Regarding the complete study: A few men and a couple of women, aged 18 to 49 years, made up the cohort. Per donor, leukapheresis produced somewhere between about 0.94 and 10 billion PBMCs. To estimate repertoire size and how much clonotype sharing occurs between individuals, the study deeply sequenced the blood TCR repertoires of five healthy adults. For each donor, CD4 naive and CD4 memory were each run on three plates, CD8 naive on two plates, and CD8 memory on one plate. To increase sequencing depth and limit assay-specific biases, different laboratories used diverse techniques to prepare libraries and sequence TCR repertoires.

Broader findings and caveats from the paper: Higher generation probabilities were observed for clonotypes shared by all four sorted-subset donors than for non-shared clonotypes. Estimated clonotype richness was generally larger for naive than for memory subsets. Only blood was sampled, and tissue TCR repertoires likely differ from those in blood. Based on pairwise subsampling, the degree of clonotype sharing among donors was expected to be affected by sequencing depth. Even with the large sequencing depth, rarefaction of the sorted-subset datasets indicated that sequencing was incomplete. Sharing across four donors was observed for 5% to 6.5% of naive CD4, less than 4% of naive CD8, around 2.5% of memory CD4, and roughly 0.4% of memory CD8 clonotypes. Because the study included only a small number of donors, the genetic and exposure-history diversity represented was limited.

TCR CDR3 regions were amplified from genomic DNA by multiplex PCR using the deep immunoSEQ assay. Extracted genomic DNA from each cell subset was spread evenly across all wells of several immunoSEQ 96-well plates, with each plate serving as a replicate. For sorted subsets, each replicate PCR was loaded with roughly 190 ng genomic DNA, equivalent to about 33,000 T cell genomes. Purified libraries were measured with a Qubit 3.0 fluorometer, size-checked on a Bioanalyzer 2100, and measured again with the KAPA Library Quantification kit. Each immunoSEQ 96-well plate was sequenced on its own single-read 150-cycle Illumina NextSeq 550 flow cell. Concerning the study's data processing: Because the immunoSEQ output included only junctional sequences and no quality scores, the filtering could not be the same as the filtering used for full-length reads. To assign V/J genes and CDR3, sequences were annotated using PyIR, a Python wrapper for IgBLAST v1.9, with IMGT germline references. Reads were removed for weak V/J assignments (E-value above 1e-6), missing CDR3, stop codons, out-of-frame junctions, or ambiguous translated residues. V3J clonotypes were defined as sequences sharing an identical inferred V gene, J gene, and CDR3 amino acid sequence. Percentage overlap between repertoires was calculated by dividing the number of shared unique clonotypes by the size of the smaller repertoire. Repertoire richness was assessed with RTK rarefaction, the Chao1 estimator, and Recon v2.1 estimates of unobserved clonotypes. Generation probabilities were computed with OLGA for all TCRbeta clonotypes obtained by the gDNA method from several donors. TCRdb retrieved this table from immuneACCESS and kept in-frame rearrangements only. Not all clones are present; in checked studies, unresolved V genes account for under half, and no reason is known for the remainder. V and J calls and clone size are copied from that table; D and trimming were computed from the DNA. Recorded for this sample are a few million clones; 93% of them occurred a single time. The ten top clones hold about 1.6% of the sample.

CD8 naive samples were CD45RO-negative cells positively selected for CCR7, giving a CD45RA+CCR7+ population that excluded TemRA cells. Healthy HIV-negative adults with no recently reported acute infections or vaccinations were included as donors. All donors were Caucasian adults living in Nashville, Tennessee, USA. Blood was obtained by leukapheresis, after which PBMCs were separated by Ficoll-Histopaque density gradient centrifugation and cryopreserved in liquid nitrogen vapor phase. Analytical flow cytometry was used to check the purity and quantity of each magnetically sorted T cell population. From each sorted fraction, genomic DNA was isolated and quantified by UV absorbance on a Nanodrop 2000c. Including the terminal cysteine and phenylalanine, the CDR3 comprises 11 residues. Only the CDR3 DNA stays, 33 bases, in frame from base 1. CDR1 and CDR2, looked up from the germline V gene, are SGHTS and YDEGEE. V sheds 1 base and J sheds 9 bases, leaving 8 bases between their ends.

In this sample, this clone turned up a few times. Which antigen it targets is not known. Base-call qualities are not available, and no considerably larger clone is one nucleotide away. The sample comprised naive CD8+ T cells from PBMCs. Per the publication, the cell subset or site label means: CD45RA+CCR7+. The rearrangement combines TRBV5-8 with TRBJ2-7, with the D gene call left open. This TCR derives from a man in his late teens or twenties in good health. Some clones in this sample may be carry-over from other donors' samples. The sequence in DNA is TGTGCCAGCAGCTTGAAGCTTTCGCAGTACTTC. Protein translation: CASSLKLSQYF.